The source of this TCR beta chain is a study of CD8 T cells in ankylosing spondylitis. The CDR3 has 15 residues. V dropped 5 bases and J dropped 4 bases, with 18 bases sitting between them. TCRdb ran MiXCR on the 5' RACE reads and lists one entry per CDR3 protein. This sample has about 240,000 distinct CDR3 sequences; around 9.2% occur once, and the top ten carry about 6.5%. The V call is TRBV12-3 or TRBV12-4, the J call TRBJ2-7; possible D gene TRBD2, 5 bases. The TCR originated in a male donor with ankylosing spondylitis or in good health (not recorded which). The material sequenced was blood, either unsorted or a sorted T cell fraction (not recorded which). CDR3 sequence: CASSGGLPERYEQYF. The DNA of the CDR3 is TGTGCCAGCAGTGGTGGCCTCCCCGAGCGGTACGAGCAGTACTTC.